The subject of this entry is one T cell receptor beta chain. Its target is not known. A modified ARM-PCR protocol with three rounds of nested PCR amplified TCRbeta. TCRdb recomputed calls from the multiplex PCR reads with MiXCR, one row per CDR3 protein. The data hold about 110,000 distinct CDR3 sequences, with under 65% observed a single time. This sample's RNA came from whole unsorted tissue. This non-tumor lung sample came from over 3 cm beyond the tumor edge. Between August and November 2014, newly diagnosed, chemotherapy-naive lung cancer patients underwent thoracic surgery in China. This specimen comes from a study of tumor and adjacent non-tumor tissue in lung cancer. Study outcomes and limitations: Normal lung showed higher cumulative top 100 clone frequency than tumor.

The CDR3 is 13 residues long. Germline loops: CDR1 DFQATT, CDR2 SNEGSKA (reference sequence). Between the trimmed V and J ends, which lost 3 bases and 4 bases, there was a span of 12 bases. The chain is built from TRBV20-1 and TRBJ1-1; TRBD1 is a possible D gene (5 bases). This TCR came from a man between 60 and 70 years old with non-small cell lung cancer. The material sequenced was distant non-tumor lung tissue. CDR3 region: CSASDPGGTEAFF. For the CDR3, the DNA is TGCAGTGCTAGTGATCCTGGGGGCACTGAAGCTTTCTTT.